The next 7 T cell receptor beta chains were all read from a single sample in a study of T cells after posttransplantation cyclophosphamide. The repertoire was sequenced with immunoSEQ multiplex PCR; TCRdb's copy has only in-frame clones and lacks some. The table includes about 47,000 clones, roughly 92% detected once. Sequencing was performed on PBMCs. These receptors came from a woman aged 25 to 39 in good health and a related stem cell transplant donor.

The chain combines TRBV6-6 with TRBJ1-6, with TRBD1 matching 7 bases. The CDR3 extends over 15 amino acids. The junction had 9 bases not matched to a gene; V was cut back by 6 bases and J by 7 bases. CDR1 is MNHNY, CDR2 SVGAGI, per germline (reference sequence). The CDR3: CASRPGGQGNSPLHF. CDR3 nucleotide sequence: TGTGCCAGCAGACCAGGGGGGCAGGGGAATTCACCCCTCCACTTT.

This clone was found once. In DNA, the CDR3 is TGCGCCAGCAGCTCGCAGGGGGCTCCCAATCAGCCCCAGCATTTT. It is translated as CASSSQGAPNQPQHF. The V call is TRBV5-1, the J call TRBJ1-5, with 8 bases lining up with TRBD1. The CDR3 contains 15 residues. Germline CDR1 is SGHRS and CDR2 is YFSETQ. V was pared by 3 bases and J by 3 bases, with 5 bases of the junction left unmatched.

This chain connects TRBV6-1 to TRBJ2-7, with 8 bases that match TRBD1. CDR1 and CDR2 (germline): MNHNS, SASEGT. The CDR3 consists of 16 residues. V lost 1 base and J lost 3; bases outside the gene matches: 8. CDR3: CASSEGGWTGSYEQYF. CDR3 nucleotides: TGTGCCAGCAGTGAAGGGGGTTGGACAGGGAGCTACGAGCAGTACTTC.

The J gene is TRBJ2-7, the V gene TRBV5-8, with D possibly matching TRBD2 (6 bases). Germline CDR1 SGHTS, CDR2 YDEGEE. The CDR3 sequence is 13 residues long. Trimming cost V 2 bases and J 3 bases, with 9 bases left between them. The CDR3 reads CASSLGGVYEQYF. The CDR3 DNA reads as TGTGCCAGCAGCTTAGGAGGGGTCTACGAGCAGTACTTC.

The J gene is TRBJ1-1, the V gene TRBV14; D is ambiguous. V was trimmed by 0 bases and J by 6 bases, leaving 14 bases between them. This CDR3 spans 15 amino acids. CDR1 is SGHDN, CDR2 FVKESK, per germline. The CDR3 region has the DNA TGTGCCAGCAGCCAAGATTGGGCTGGTTTGGCTGAAGCTTTCTTT. It yields the protein CASSQDWAGLAEAFF.

The CDR3 DNA is TGTGCCAGCAGCTTAGATCGGACAGGTTGGGCATTGGACACTGAAGCTTTCTTT. The encoded protein is CASSLDRTGWALDTEAFF. The rearrangement joins TRBV11-2 to TRBJ1-1, with TRBD1 matching over 7 bases. V lost 0 bases, J lost 3 bases, and 13 bases stayed unmatched. The CDR3 consists of 18 residues. Germline loops: CDR1 SGHAT, CDR2 FQNNGV.

CDR3 sequence: CASSLSGQETQYF. CDR3 sequence (DNA): TGCGCCAGCAGCTTATCCGGCCAAGAGACCCAGTACTTC. The rearrangement uses TRBV5-1 and TRBJ2-5; D is uncertain. CDR1 is SGHRS and CDR2 is YFSETQ in the germline V gene. The V gene lost 2 bases and the J gene lost 1 base, with 6 bases spanning the gap. The CDR3 spans 13 residues.